Listed below are T cell receptor beta chains from one sample, sequenced in a study of T cell repertoires in cytomegalovirus infection. TCRdb called the reads again in MiXCR, with one record for every CDR3 protein. The sample carries about 120,000 distinct CDR3 sequences, 30% recorded once. No cognate antigen is known for these TCRs. Sequences were derived from CD8+ T cells from cultured PBMCs, sampled from culture after CMV antigen stimulation. These receptors originate from a human donor in good health (CMV status not recorded). Some clones in this sample may be carry-over from other donors' samples. Each CDR3 is given with its conserved first and last residue. Fields, in order: J gene, V gene, clone size, D gene, CDR3 DNA, CDR3 protein. D genes are given only for firm matches. Size is stated for part of the rows, as once, few or many counts, or as a class when the clone is expanded.

>TRBJ2-1|TRBV4-1|few|.
TGCGCCAGCAGCCAAGGGCACACCGGGGGCGCCTACAATGAGCAGTTCTTC
CASSQGHTGGAYNEQFF
>TRBJ2-7|TRBV6-1|few|.
TGTGCCAGCAGTGAATGGGGGCAAGTCGTGTCCTACGAGCAGTACTTC
CASSEWGQVVSYEQYF
>TRBJ1-1|TRBV7-2|few|TRBD1
TGTGCCAGCAGCTTAGGTCCAGGGGGCCGCGTTCAAGCTTTCTTT
CASSLGPGGRVQAFF
>TRBJ2-2|TRBV29-1|.|TRBD2
TGCAGCGTGACACTGACTAGCGGGGGCCCCGGGGAGCTGTTTTTT
CSVTLTSGGPGELFF
>TRBJ1-2|TRBV24-1|few|TRBD1
TGTGCCACCAGTGGAAGACAGGGCTCTGGCTACACCTTC
CATSGRQGSGYTF
>TRBJ1-2|TRBV7-9|.|.
TGTGCCAGCGGGGGGGGGGTCTCCTATGGCTACACCTTC
CASGGGVSYGYTF
>TRBJ2-2|TRBV12-3/TRBV12-4|few|TRBD2
TGTGCCAGCAGCGGAGGCGGGGGGTACACCGGGGAGCTGTTTTTT
CASSGGGGYTGELFF
>TRBJ2-1|TRBV20-1|.|.
TGCAGTGCGGGGGACGTCTTGGGCTCCTACAATGAGCAGTTCTTC
CSAGDVLGSYNEQFF
>TRBJ2-5|TRBV5-1|.|TRBD2
TGCGCCAGCAGCTGGTGGACTAGCGGGGGGGCCGCGGACCAAGAGACCCAGTACTTC
CASSWWTSGGAADQETQYF
>TRBJ2-1|TRBV6-1|many|TRBD1
TGTGCCAGCAAACACCGGGACAGGGTCGGAATTGGTTTCATCAATGAGCAGTTCTTC
CASKHRDRVGIGFINEQFF
>TRBJ2-1|TRBV7-2|few|TRBD1
TGTGCCAGCAGCCCTACCGGGACAGCTTACAATGAGCAGTTCTTC
CASSPTGTAYNEQFF
>TRBJ2-7|TRBV27|.|TRBD1
TGTGCCAGCAGTTTGTCCGGGACAGGGTATGGCTACGAGCAGTACTTC
CASSLSGTGYGYEQYF
>TRBJ1-1|TRBV6-5|.|.
TGTGCCAGCACCCGGTTGGGCACTGAAGCTTTCTTT
CASTRLGTEAFF
>TRBJ2-5|TRBV2|.|.
TGTGCCAGCAGTGAAAGTTATCAACCCGGAGGGTCGTACTTC
CASSESYQPGGSYF
>TRBJ1-1|TRBV19|many|.
TGTGCCAGTAGTGGGCCAGACACTGAAGCTTTCTTT
CASSGPDTEAFF
>TRBJ2-5|TRBV6-5|.|.
TGTGCCAGCAGTGGCACGAGCCGTTTGGGCGAGACCCAGTACTTC
CASSGTSRLGETQYF
>TRBJ2-7|TRBV6-1|.|TRBD1
TGTGCCAGCAGTTGGGACAGGGGCCGGCACGAGCAGTACTTC
CASSWDRGRHEQYF
>TRBJ2-7|TRBV6-2/TRBV6-3|few|TRBD1
TGTGCCAGCAGTGACGACAGGGCCTACGAGCAGTACTTC
CASSDDRAYEQYF
>TRBJ2-7|TRBV6-1|.|.
TGTGCCAGCAGTGAACTGGGCAGCGACTACGAGCAGTACTTC
CASSELGSDYEQYF
>TRBJ1-1|TRBV7-9|.|.
TGTGCCAGCAGCTGGTTAACAGGGATGAGGACTGAAGCTTTCTTT
CASSWLTGMRTEAFF
>TRBJ1-1|TRBV7-9|few|TRBD1
TGTGCCAGCAGCTTAGCGTGGACAGGAGGTACTGAAGCTTTCTTT
CASSLAWTGGTEAFF
>TRBJ1-5|TRBV7-2|many|.
TGTGCCAGCAGCCCCTGGGCGCCTTATCAGCCCCAGCATTTT
CASSPWAPYQPQHF